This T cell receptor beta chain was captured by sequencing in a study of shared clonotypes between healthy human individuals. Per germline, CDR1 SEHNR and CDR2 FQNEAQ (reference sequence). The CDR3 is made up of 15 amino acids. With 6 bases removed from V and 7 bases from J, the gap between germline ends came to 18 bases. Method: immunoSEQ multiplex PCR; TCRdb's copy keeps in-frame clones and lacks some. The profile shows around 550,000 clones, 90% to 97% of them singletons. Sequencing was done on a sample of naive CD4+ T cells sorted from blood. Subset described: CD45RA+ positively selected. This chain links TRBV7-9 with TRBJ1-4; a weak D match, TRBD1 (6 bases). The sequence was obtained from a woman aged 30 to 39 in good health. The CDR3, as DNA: TGTGCCAGCAGTCGCAAAACAGGGTTGGGTGAAAAACTGTTTTTT. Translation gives CASSRKTGLGEKLFF.